This is a list of T cell receptor beta chains from one sample in a study of siplizumab effects on memory and regulatory T cells. The method was immunoSEQ multiplex PCR; TCRdb's version includes in-frame clones alone and lacks a portion of them. Seen here are roughly 70,000 clones, 93% observed once, and the top ten hold over 4%. Sequencing was done on a sample of CD8+ T cells sorted from blood. The source is a human donor in good health. Each CDR3 is given with its conserved first and last residue. D genes are given only for firm matches. For some rows the clone size is stated as once, few or many, or as a class when expanded; others skip it.

CDR3 DNA | CDR3 protein | J gene | clone size | V gene | D gene
TGTGCCAGCAACCTTTTCCCGGGGGCCTACGAGCAGTACTTC | CASNLFPGAYEQYF | TRBJ2-7 | - | TRBV7-9 | -
TGTGCCAGCAGCGTAGGCCAGATAATGTCCTACAATGAGCAGTTCTTC | CASSVGQIMSYNEQFF | TRBJ2-1 | once | TRBV9 | -
TGTGCCAGCCACGATTGGGGGGTCGGTGGCTACACCTTC | CASHDWGVGGYTF | TRBJ1-2 | once | TRBV5-4 | -
TGTGCCAGCAGCCTAGGGACAGGGTGGGATGGCTACACCTTC | CASSLGTGWDGYTF | TRBJ1-2 | once | TRBV5-4 | TRBD1
TGCGCCAGCAGCCAAGTGGTCCTCAATCAGCCCCAGCATTTT | CASSQVVLNQPQHF | TRBJ1-5 | - | TRBV4-1 | -
TGTGCCAGCAGCTTAACGGGGGGGACTAGCGGATACCACAATGAGCAGTTCTTC | CASSLTGGTSGYHNEQFF | TRBJ2-1 | - | TRBV7-3 | TRBD2
TGTGCCAGCAGTGACTCCCCCCATACGCAGTATTTT | CASSDSPHTQYF | TRBJ2-3 | - | TRBV6-4 | -
TGCGCCAGCAGCCAGGGGAGCGGGGGCATTTCCTACGAGCAGTACTTC | CASSQGSGGISYEQYF | TRBJ2-7 | - | TRBV4-3 | TRBD2
TGTGCCAGCACTGCCGGGAGCTCCTACAATGAGCAGTTCTTC | CASTAGSSYNEQFF | TRBJ2-1 | - | TRBV25-1 | -
TGTGCTAGTGGTGCACCTCCTTCAGATACGCAGTATTTT | CASGAPPSDTQYF | TRBJ2-3 | - | TRBV12-5 | -
TGTGCCATTCAAGGGCGGATGAACACTGAAGCTTTCTTT | CAIQGRMNTEAFF | TRBJ1-1 | - | TRBV2 | -
TGTGCCAGCAGCTTACCTACTAGCGGGGGCTCCTACAATGAGCAGTTCTTC | CASSLPTSGGSYNEQFF | TRBJ2-1 | - | TRBV7-9 | TRBD2
TGTGCCAGTACCGAGGGGGGAAACACTGAAGCTTTCTTT | CASTEGGNTEAFF | TRBJ1-1 | once | TRBV19 | -
TGTGCCAGCAGTTACGGCACAGATACGCAGTATTTT | CASSYGTDTQYF | TRBJ2-3 | - | TRBV6-5 | -
TGCGCCAGCAGCGCCCTCGGGCTCACAGATACGCAGTATTTT | CASSALGLTDTQYF | TRBJ2-3 | - | TRBV5-1 | -
TGTGCCAGTAGTATAACGATGAGCTCCTACGAGCAGTACTTC | CASSITMSSYEQYF | TRBJ2-7 | - | TRBV19 | -
TGCGCCAGCAGACAGGGCGAGACCCAGTACTTC | CASRQGETQYF | TRBJ2-5 | - | TRBV5-1 | -
TGTGCCAGCAGCTCCCTGGAAAGCGGGGGGGCCGAAGATACGCAGTATTTT | CASSSLESGGAEDTQYF | TRBJ2-3 | - | TRBV7-8 | TRBD2
TGTGCCAGTGACACGACAGTAGACTCTGGAAACACCATATATTTT | CASDTTVDSGNTIYF | TRBJ1-3 | - | TRBV7-9 | -
TGTGCCAGCAACCCAACCGCCGATTCACCCCTCCACTTT | CASNPTADSPLHF | TRBJ1-6 | - | TRBV7-2 | -
TGTGCCAGCAGTTACCTAGGGGGGGGAAGAAGTGGCTACACCTTC | CASSYLGGGRSGYTF | TRBJ1-2 | - | TRBV6-6 | -
TGTGCCAGCAGCTCAGAGGGACTAGCGGGGAGCTACGAGCAGTACTTC | CASSSEGLAGSYEQYF | TRBJ2-7 | - | TRBV11-2 | TRBD2
TGTGCCAGCAGAATGACAGGTTTATACGAGCAGTACTTC | CASRMTGLYEQYF | TRBJ2-7 | - | TRBV6-1 | -
TGTGCCAGCAGCCAATTTAGCAGATGGGGTGAAGCTTTCTTT | CASSQFSRWGEAFF | TRBJ1-1 | - | TRBV14 | -
TGTGCCAGCTCACCACCGGACTCCGGGGTGATCTTC | CASSPPDSGVIF | TRBJ2-1 | - | TRBV18 | -
TGTGCCAGCAGCGTAGGGGGGGGCGCGGGCACAGATACGCAGTATTTT | CASSVGGGAGTDTQYF | TRBJ2-3 | - | TRBV9 | -
TGTGCCAGCAGCCCGACAGGGACGAACACTGAAGCTTTCTTT | CASSPTGTNTEAFF | TRBJ1-1 | - | TRBV11-2 | TRBD1
TGTGCCAGCAGCTTAGGCGAGAACACTGAAGCTTTCTTT | CASSLGENTEAFF | TRBJ1-1 | - | TRBV7-2 | -
TGTGCCAGCAGCTTGGCCGGCGGGGTCACAGATACGCAGTATTTT | CASSLAGGVTDTQYF | TRBJ2-3 | - | TRBV5-6 | -
TGTGCCAGCAGCTTAACCGGGACCGGGGAGACCCAGTACTTC | CASSLTGTGETQYF | TRBJ2-5 | - | TRBV7-3 | -
TGTGCCAGCAGTCCAGGACCCCATGGCTACACCTTC | CASSPGPHGYTF | TRBJ1-2 | - | TRBV6-6 | -
TGTGCCAGTAGTATGATAGGGAACACTGAAGCTTTCTTT | CASSMIGNTEAFF | TRBJ1-1 | - | TRBV19 | -
TGTGCCAGCAGCTCCGACCTGGACAGCGACCCGTACGAGCAGTACTTC | CASSSDLDSDPYEQYF | TRBJ2-7 | once | TRBV7-6 | -
TGTGCCAGCAGAGGGACTAGCGGGACCCAGTACTTC | CASRGTSGTQYF | TRBJ2-5 | - | TRBV7-6 | TRBD2
TGTGCCATCAGGCCCGGGACTAGCAACACAGATACGCAGTATTTT | CAIRPGTSNTDTQYF | TRBJ2-3 | - | TRBV10-3 | TRBD2
TGTGCCAGCAGGCTCTGGCGGGGTCACGCAGATACGCAGTATTTT | CASRLWRGHADTQYF | TRBJ2-3 | - | TRBV27 | -